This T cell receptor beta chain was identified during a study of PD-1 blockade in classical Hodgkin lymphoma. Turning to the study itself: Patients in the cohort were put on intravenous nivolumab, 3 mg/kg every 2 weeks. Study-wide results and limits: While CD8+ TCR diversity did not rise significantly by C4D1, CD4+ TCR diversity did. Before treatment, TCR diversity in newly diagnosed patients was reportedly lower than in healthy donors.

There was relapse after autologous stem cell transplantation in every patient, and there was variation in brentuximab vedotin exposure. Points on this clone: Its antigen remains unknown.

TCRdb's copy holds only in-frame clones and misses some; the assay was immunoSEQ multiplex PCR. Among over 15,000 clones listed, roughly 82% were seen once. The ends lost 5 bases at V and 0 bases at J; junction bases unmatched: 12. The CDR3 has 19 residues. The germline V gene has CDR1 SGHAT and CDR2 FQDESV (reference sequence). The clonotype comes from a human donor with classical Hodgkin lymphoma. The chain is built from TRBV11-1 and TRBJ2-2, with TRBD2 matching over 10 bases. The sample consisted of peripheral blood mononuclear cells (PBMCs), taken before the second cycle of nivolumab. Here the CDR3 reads CASSSGGGVGRPNTGELFF. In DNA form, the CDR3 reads TGTGCCAGCAGCAGCGGGGGGGGAGTCGGACGGCCGAACACCGGGGAGCTGTTTTTT.